This T cell receptor (beta chain) derives from a study of cytomegalovirus exposure and HLA in healthy donors. Data came from immunoSEQ multiplex PCR; TCRdb stores just in-frame clones and leaves some out. The table records 68,000 or so clones, over 80% of them present only once. Germline V gives CDR1 SGHVS, CDR2 FQNEAQ. The CDR3 totals 13 residues. The V gene lost 2 bases and the J gene lost 5 bases, with 7 bases spanning the gap. The V and J genes are TRBV7-8 and TRBJ1-5; no clear D. This TCR was recovered from a man younger than 35 in good health and CMV-seronegative. Sequenced: PBMCs. Written as DNA, the CDR3 is TGTGCCAGCAGCTTACGGGAGTATCAGCCCCAGCATTTT. This translates into CASSLREYQPQHF.